This T cell receptor (beta chain) was found in a study of blood T cell repertoires in COVID-19. During active infection, Seattle patients enrolled and were then monitored through disease. CDR1 is MRHNA and CDR2 is SNTAGT in the germline V gene. The CDR3 consists of 14 residues. V lost 3 bases and J lost 9, with 14 bases in between. Sequencing used immunoSEQ multiplex PCR; TCRdb keeps in-frame clones, though not all of them. The sample has about 130,000 clones; 79% are singletons. Only a few counts were recorded for this clone. The chain carries TRBV6-4 and TRBJ1-4; D ambiguous. Specimen: peripheral blood. The sequence was obtained from a woman aged 70-85 years with COVID-19, enrolled during active disease. The CDR3 spells CASSERAGKKKLFF. The CDR3 DNA reads as TGTGCCAGCAGTGAAAGAGCCGGTAAGAAAAAACTGTTTTTT.